This T cell receptor (beta chain) came from a study of neoadjuvant nivolumab and ipilimumab in lung cancer (TCRdb year 2020). Turning to the overall study: Nivolumab was given at 3 mg/kg intravenously on days 1, 15 and 29, and the combination arm added ipilimumab 1 mg/kg on day 1 only. The major pathologic response (MPR) rate in the intention-to-treat population in each study arm was designated as the primary trial endpoint. A total of some 45 patients with operable NSCLC were treated in the trial, with some 23 randomized to nivolumab monotherapy and 21 randomized to nivolumab plus ipilimumab. TCR repertoires in pretherapy (baseline) peripheral blood were compared with TCR repertoires in tumors resected at surgery after neoadjuvant immune checkpoint blockade. Seven patients had matched pretherapy and resected tumor pairs analyzed, with four treated with nivolumab and three with nivolumab plus ipilimumab.

The V end gives up 2 bases and the J end 8 bases, leaving 7 bases in the junction not matched to a gene. CDR1 and CDR2, per the germline V gene, are SGHRS and YFSETQ. Inclusive of the bounding cysteine and phenylalanine, the CDR3 is 14 residues long. Only the CDR3 DNA stays, 42 bases, in frame from base 1. What the study reported, not specific to this receptor: A small number of samples was subjected to TCR sequencing. Richness in tumors resected after neoadjuvant therapy showed a positive correlation with pretherapy blood TCR richness (Spearman R ≈ 0.87). Greater TCR richness and clonality were observed in resected tumors than in tumor-adjacent uninvolved lung, and increases were observed in more dual-therapy-treated tumors. No significant correlation was found between TCR clonality and pathologic tumor regression, and only one major-pathologic-response sample was available for the clonality analysis. From pretherapy to surgery, increases in tumor T-cell richness and clonality were observed in three of three dual-therapy tumors but in only two of four nivolumab-treated tumors.

The meaning of the sample's time point label: pretherapy, before neoadjuvant immune checkpoint inhibitors. Samples came from the phase 2 randomized NEOSTAR trial, which tested neoadjuvant nivolumab or nivolumab plus ipilimumab followed by surgery in operable NSCLC. Library creation used the immunoSEQ multiplex PCR assay. Under the source paper's analysis protocol: Repertoires were summarized in terms of richness and clonality, and significantly expanded and contracted clones between pre- and post-therapy samples were identified. The table comes from immuneACCESS by way of TCRdb, which keeps in-frame sequences with V and J called. Part of the clones is missing from these tables; in studies checked, under half for an unresolved V gene and the rest for unknown reasons. V and J calls and clone size are copied from that table; D and trimming were computed from the DNA. The sample table lists 9,500 to 10,000 clones, 65% to 85% of them with a count of one. The ten largest clones add up to approximately 3.8% of the sample.

This clone was seen once. No antigen is known for it. Base qualities were left out, and no much larger clone turns up one base away. This chain joins TRBV5-1 to TRBJ2-4, with 7 junctional bases fitting TRBD1. The source material was peripheral blood, sampled before neoadjuvant nivolumab, alone or with ipilimumab. The TCR comes from an adult with non-small cell lung cancer. The CDR3 protein sequence reads: CASSLGGAGDIQYF. Read as DNA, the sequence is TGCGCCAGCAGCTTAGGGGGCGCGGGTGACATTCAGTACTTC.